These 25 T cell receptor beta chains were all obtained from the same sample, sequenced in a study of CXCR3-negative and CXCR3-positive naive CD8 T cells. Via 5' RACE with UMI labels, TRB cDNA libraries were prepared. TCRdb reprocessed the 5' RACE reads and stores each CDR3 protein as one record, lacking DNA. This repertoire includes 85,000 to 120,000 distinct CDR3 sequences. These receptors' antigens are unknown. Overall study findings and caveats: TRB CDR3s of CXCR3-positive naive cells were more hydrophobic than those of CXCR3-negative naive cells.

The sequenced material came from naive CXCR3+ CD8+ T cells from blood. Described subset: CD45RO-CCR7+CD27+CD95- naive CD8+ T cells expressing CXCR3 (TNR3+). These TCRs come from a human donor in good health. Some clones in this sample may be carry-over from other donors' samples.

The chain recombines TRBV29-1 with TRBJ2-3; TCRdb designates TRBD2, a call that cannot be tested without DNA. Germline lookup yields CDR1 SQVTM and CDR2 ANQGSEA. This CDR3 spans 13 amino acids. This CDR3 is CNVEGGGRNTQYF.

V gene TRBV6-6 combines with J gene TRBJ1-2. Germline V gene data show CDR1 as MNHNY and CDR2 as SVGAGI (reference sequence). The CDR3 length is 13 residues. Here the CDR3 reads CASSSNGEEGYTF.

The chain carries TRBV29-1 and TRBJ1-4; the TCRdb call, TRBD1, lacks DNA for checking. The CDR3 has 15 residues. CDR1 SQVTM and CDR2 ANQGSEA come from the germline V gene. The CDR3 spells CSVDSQGTTNEKLFF.

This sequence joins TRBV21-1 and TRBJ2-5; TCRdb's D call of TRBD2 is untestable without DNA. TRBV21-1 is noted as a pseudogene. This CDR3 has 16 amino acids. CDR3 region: CASSKEALAGEETQYF.

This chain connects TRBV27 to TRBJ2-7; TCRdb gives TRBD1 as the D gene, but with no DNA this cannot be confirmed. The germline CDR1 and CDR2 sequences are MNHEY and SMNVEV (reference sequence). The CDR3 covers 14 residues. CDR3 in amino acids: CASSLQGQGNGQYF.

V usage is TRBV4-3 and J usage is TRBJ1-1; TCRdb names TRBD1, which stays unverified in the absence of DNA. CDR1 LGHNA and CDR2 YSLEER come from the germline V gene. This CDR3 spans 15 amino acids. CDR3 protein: CASSQEQGLNTEAFF.

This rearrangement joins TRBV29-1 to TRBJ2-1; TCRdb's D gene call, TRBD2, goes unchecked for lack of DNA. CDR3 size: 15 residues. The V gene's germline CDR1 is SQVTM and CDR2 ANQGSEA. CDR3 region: CSVEVGSGGYNEQFF.

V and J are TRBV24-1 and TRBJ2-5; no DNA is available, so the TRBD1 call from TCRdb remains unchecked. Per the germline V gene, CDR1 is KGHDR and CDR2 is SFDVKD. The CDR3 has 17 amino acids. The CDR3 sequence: CATSDFSSGIHFETQYF.

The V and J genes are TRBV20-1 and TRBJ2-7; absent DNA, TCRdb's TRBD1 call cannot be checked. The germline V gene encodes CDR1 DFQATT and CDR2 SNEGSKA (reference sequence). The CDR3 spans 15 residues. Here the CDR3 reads CSASPLSGGAYEQYF.

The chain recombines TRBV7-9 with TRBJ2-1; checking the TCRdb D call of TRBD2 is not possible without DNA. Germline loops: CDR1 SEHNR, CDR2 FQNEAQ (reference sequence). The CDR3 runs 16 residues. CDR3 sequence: CASSFGGRSSYNEQFF.

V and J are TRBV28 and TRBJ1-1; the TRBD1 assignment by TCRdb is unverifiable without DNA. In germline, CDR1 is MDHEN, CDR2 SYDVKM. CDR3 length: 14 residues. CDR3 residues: CASSLNRVGTEAFF.

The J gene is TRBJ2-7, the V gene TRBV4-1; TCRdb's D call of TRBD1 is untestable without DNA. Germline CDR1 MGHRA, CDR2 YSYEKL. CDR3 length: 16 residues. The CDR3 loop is CASSQDRGQGIYEQYF.

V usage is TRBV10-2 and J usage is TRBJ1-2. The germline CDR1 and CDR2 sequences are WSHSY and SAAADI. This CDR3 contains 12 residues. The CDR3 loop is CASSERMNGYTF.

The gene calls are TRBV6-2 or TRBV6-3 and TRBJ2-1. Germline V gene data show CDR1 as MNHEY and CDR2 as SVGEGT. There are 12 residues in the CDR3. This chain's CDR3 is CATAVLYNEQFF.

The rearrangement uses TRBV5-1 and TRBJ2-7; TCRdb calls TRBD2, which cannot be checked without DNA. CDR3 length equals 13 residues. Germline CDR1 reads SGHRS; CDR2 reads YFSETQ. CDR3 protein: CASRLADSYEQYF.

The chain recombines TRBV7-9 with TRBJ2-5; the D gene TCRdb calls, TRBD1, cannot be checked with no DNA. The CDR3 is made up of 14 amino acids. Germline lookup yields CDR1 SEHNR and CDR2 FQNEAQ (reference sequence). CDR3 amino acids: CASSATGGRETQYF.

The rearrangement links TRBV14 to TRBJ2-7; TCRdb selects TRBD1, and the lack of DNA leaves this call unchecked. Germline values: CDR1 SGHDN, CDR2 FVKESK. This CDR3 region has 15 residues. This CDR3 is CASSPRTASPYEQYF.

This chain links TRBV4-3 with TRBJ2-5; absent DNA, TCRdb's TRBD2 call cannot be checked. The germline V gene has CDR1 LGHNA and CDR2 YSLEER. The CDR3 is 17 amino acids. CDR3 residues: CASSQDPAGGLQETQYF.

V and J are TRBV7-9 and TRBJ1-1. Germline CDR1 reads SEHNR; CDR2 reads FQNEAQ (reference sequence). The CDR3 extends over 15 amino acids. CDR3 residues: CASSLELGMNTEAFF.

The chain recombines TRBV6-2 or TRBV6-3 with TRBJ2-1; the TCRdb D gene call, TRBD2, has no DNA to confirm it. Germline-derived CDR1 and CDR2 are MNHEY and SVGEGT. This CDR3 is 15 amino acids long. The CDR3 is CASSYSGLGGNEQFF.

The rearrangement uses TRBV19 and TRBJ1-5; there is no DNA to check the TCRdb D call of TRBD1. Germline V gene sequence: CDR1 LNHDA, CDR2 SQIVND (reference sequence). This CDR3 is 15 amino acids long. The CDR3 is CASSTHDSHNQPQHF.

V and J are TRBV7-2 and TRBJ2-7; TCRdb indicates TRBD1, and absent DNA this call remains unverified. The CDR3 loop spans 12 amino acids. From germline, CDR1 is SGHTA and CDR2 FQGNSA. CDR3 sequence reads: CASSPPSHEQYF.

CDR3 residues: CSVEESYTDTQYF. This sequence joins TRBV29-1 and TRBJ2-3. Germline lookup yields CDR1 SQVTM and CDR2 ANQGSEA. The CDR3 has 13 amino acids.

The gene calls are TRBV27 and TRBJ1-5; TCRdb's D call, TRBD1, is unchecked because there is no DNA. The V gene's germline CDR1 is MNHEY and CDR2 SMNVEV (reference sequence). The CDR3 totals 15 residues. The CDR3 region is CASSTGTHSNQPQHF.

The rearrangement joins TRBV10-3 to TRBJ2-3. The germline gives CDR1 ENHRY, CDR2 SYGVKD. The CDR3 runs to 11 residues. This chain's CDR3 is CAIRDTDTQYF.